The rows below give T cell receptor beta chains drawn from one sample of a study of CD8+ T cells in alopecia areata. Assay: immunoSEQ multiplex PCR; the TCRdb copy retains only in-frame clones and omits some. The sample holds some 180,000 clones; roughly 65% are singletons and the top ten take about 1.7%. Sequencing used CD4+ T cells sorted from blood, obtained at week 0. These receptors were taken from a human donor with alopecia areata. Each CDR3 is given with its conserved first and last residue. A D gene is named only where the DNA matches it firmly. Clone size is given for some rows only: seen once, a few or many times, or a class if the clone is expanded.

CDR3	DNA	V	J	size	D
CASSQDASGANVLTF	TGCGCCAGCAGCCAAGACGCCTCTGGGGCCAACGTCCTGACTTTC	TRBV4-1	TRBJ2-6	NA	NA
CSVDASGGAGEQFF	TGCAGCGTTGACGCTAGCGGGGGGGCTGGTGAGCAGTTCTTC	TRBV29-1	TRBJ2-1	NA	TRBD2
CASTSGALPNYGYTF	TGTGCCAGCACCTCAGGGGCTCTACCCAACTATGGCTACACCTTC	TRBV28	TRBJ1-2	NA	NA
CSVEGNSNQPQHF	TGCAGCGTTGAGGGGAATAGCAATCAGCCCCAGCATTTT	TRBV29-1	TRBJ1-5	few	NA
CASSFGGVNYEQYF	TGTGCCAGCAGTTTTGGTGGGGTAAATTACGAGCAGTACTTC	TRBV28	TRBJ2-7	once	NA
CASSELPGAADPTPLHF	TGTGCCAGCAGTGAGTTACCGGGGGCAGCGGATCCGACACCCCTCCACTTT	TRBV6-1	TRBJ1-6	NA	NA
CSGDNRGAEAFF	TGCAGCGGTGATAACAGGGGGGCTGAAGCTTTCTTT	TRBV29-1	TRBJ1-1	NA	TRBD1
CASSSSGLPYNEQFF	TGTGCCAGCTCATCCTCGGGACTACCATACAATGAGCAGTTCTTC	TRBV18	TRBJ2-1	NA	TRBD2
CSASIRDEQFF	TGCAGTGCTAGCATCAGGGATGAGCAGTTCTTC	TRBV20-1	TRBJ2-1	few	NA
CAWSVRSSNQPQHF	TGTGCCTGGAGCGTCAGGAGCAGCAATCAGCCCCAGCATTTT	TRBV30	TRBJ1-5	NA	NA
CASSSGGDYNEQFF	TGCGCCAGTAGTAGCGGGGGCGACTACAATGAGCAGTTCTTC	TRBV5-1	TRBJ2-1	NA	TRBD2
CASSSAIPTSTDTQYF	TGCGCCAGCAGCTCGGCGATCCCAACTAGCACAGATACGCAGTATTTT	TRBV4-3	TRBJ2-3	NA	NA
CASSSDNYGYTF	TGTGCCAGCAGCTCCGATAACTATGGCTACACCTTC	TRBV7-3	TRBJ1-2	NA	NA
CASRDPLADTYEQYF	TGTGCCAGCAGAGACCCACTAGCGGATACCTACGAGCAGTACTTC	TRBV2	TRBJ2-7	NA	TRBD2
CASSEDRNSPLHF	TGTGCCAGCAGTGAAGATCGAAATTCACCCCTCCACTTT	TRBV2	TRBJ1-6	NA	NA
CSARTDLVFF	TGCAGTGCTAGGACAGATTTGGTGTTTTTT	TRBV20-1	TRBJ1-4	NA	NA
CSVEDATGFDYGYTF	TGCAGCGTTGAAGACGCAACAGGGTTTGACTATGGCTACACCTTC	TRBV29-1	TRBJ1-2	NA	NA
CSVSRIQETQYF	TGCAGCGTTTCCAGAATCCAAGAGACCCAGTACTTC	TRBV29-1	TRBJ2-5	NA	NA
CASSVVGSGANVLTF	TGTGCCAGCAGCGTCGTAGGCTCTGGGGCCAACGTCCTGACTTTC	TRBV7-3	TRBJ2-6	NA	NA
CASSSWGLTQPGELFF	TGTGCCAGCAGCTCGTGGGGCCTCACTCAACCCGGGGAGCTGTTTTTT	TRBV5-6	TRBJ2-2	few	NA
CACQAGQNIQYF	TGTGCCTGCCAGGCAGGCCAAAACATTCAGTACTTC	TRBV30	TRBJ2-4	few	NA
CASSPGRETQYF	TGTGCCAGCTCACCAGGGAGGGAGACCCAGTACTTC	TRBV18	TRBJ2-5	NA	NA
CASSESQGIAISQPQHF	TGCGCCAGCAGTGAGTCTCAGGGGATCGCAATCAGTCAGCCCCAGCATTTT	TRBV10-2	TRBJ1-5	NA	NA
CASSLIRDRGHGYTF	TGTGCCAGCAGCTTAATACGGGACCGAGGACATGGCTACACCTTC	TRBV7-9	TRBJ1-2	few	NA
CASSVVAGVPSGANVLTF	TGTGCCAGCAGCGTAGTTGCGGGGGTTCCTTCTGGGGCCAACGTCCTGACTTTC	TRBV9	TRBJ2-6	once	TRBD2
CASSFGAGGTQETQYF	TGTGCCAGCAGCTTCGGGGCGGGGGGGACCCAAGAGACCCAGTACTTC	TRBV11-1	TRBJ2-5	NA	TRBD2
CASSLRGQEQYF	TGTGCCAGCAGCTTGAGGGGGCAAGAGCAGTACTTC	TRBV5-4	TRBJ2-7	NA	TRBD1
CSVEKPDNEQFF	TGCAGCGTTGAAAAGCCAGACAATGAGCAGTTCTTC	TRBV29-1	TRBJ2-1	NA	NA
CASSPGIKNIQYF	TGTGCCAGCAGCCCGGGGATCAAAAACATTCAGTACTTC	TRBV5-6	TRBJ2-4	NA	NA
CASSVSTGYTF	TGCGCCAGCAGTGTGTCGACTGGCTACACCTTC	TRBV10-2	TRBJ1-2	few	NA
CASSSYGGSAGELFF	TGTGCCAGCAGCTCGTACGGGGGGTCCGCCGGGGAGCTGTTTTTT	TRBV5-6	TRBJ2-2	NA	TRBD2
CASSESGVGAEAFF	TGTGCCAGCAGTGAATCGGGGGTCGGCGCTGAAGCTTTCTTT	TRBV2	TRBJ1-1	few	NA
CASSGPTGALNSPLHF	TGTGCCAGCAGTGGCCCTACAGGGGCGCTTAATTCACCCCTCCACTTT	TRBV25-1	TRBJ1-6	NA	TRBD1
CAWSGFRETQYF	TGTGCCTGGAGTGGATTCAGGGAGACCCAGTACTTC	TRBV30	TRBJ2-5	few	NA
CAWRGQGNYGYTF	TGTGCCTGGAGAGGGCAGGGAAACTATGGCTACACCTTC	TRBV30	TRBJ1-2	NA	NA
CASSVASGGTYGYTF	TGTGCCAGCAGCGTAGCGTCAGGGGGCACCTATGGCTACACCTTC	TRBV9	TRBJ1-2	NA	TRBD1
CASSSIGALPNYGYTF	TGTGCCAGCAGCTCCATTGGGGCTTTACCGAACTATGGCTACACCTTC	TRBV5-6	TRBJ1-2	NA	NA
CASSASSGGLETQYF	TGTGCCAGCAGCGCGTCAAGCGGGGGGTTGGAGACCCAGTACTTC	TRBV9	TRBJ2-5	NA	TRBD2
CAISEISGSYNEQFF	TGTGCCATCAGTGAGATTTCCGGCTCCTACAATGAGCAGTTCTTC	TRBV10-3	TRBJ2-1	NA	NA
CASSGRDIYEQYF	TGTGCCAGCAGTGGGCGGGACATCTACGAGCAGTACTTC	TRBV25-1	TRBJ2-7	NA	NA
CAWSPDRAYGYTF	TGTGCCTGGAGTCCGGACAGGGCCTATGGCTACACCTTC	TRBV30	TRBJ1-2	NA	TRBD1
CACQQGGYGYTF	TGTGCCTGTCAACAGGGGGGCTATGGCTACACCTTC	TRBV30	TRBJ1-2	NA	TRBD1
CSVERITGLQETQYF	TGCAGCGTTGAGCGGATAACGGGGCTCCAAGAGACCCAGTACTTC	TRBV29-1	TRBJ2-5	once	NA
CASSLLQGALVEQFF	TGTGCCAGCAGCTTGTTACAGGGGGCGCTTGTTGAGCAGTTCTTC	TRBV5-6	TRBJ2-1	NA	TRBD1
CASGPGATNEKLFF	TGTGCTAGTGGTCCGGGCGCAACTAATGAAAAACTGTTTTTT	TRBV12-5	TRBJ1-4	NA	NA
CASSFPTSGGANRADTQYF	TGTGCCAGCAGCTTTCCCACTAGCGGGGGGGCTAATCGTGCAGATACGCAGTATTTT	TRBV11-2	TRBJ2-3	NA	TRBD2
CASSGRTGLNSPLHF	TGTGCCAGCAGTGGTCGGACAGGACTAAATTCACCCCTCCACTTT	TRBV25-1	TRBJ1-6	NA	TRBD1
CASSALGIDKDGYTF	TGTGCCAGCAGCGCATTGGGGATCGACAAAGATGGCTACACCTTC	TRBV25-1	TRBJ1-2	NA	NA